The source of this T cell receptor beta chain is a study of blood T cell repertoires in COVID-19 (TCRdb year 2020). With respect to the entire study: The collaborator samples originated in the United States, Italy and Spain and spanned the acute and convalescent phases of COVID-19. HLA class I and class II types, where available, came from metadata supplied by the sample provider rather than from assay-based typing. The prospective study material was composed of cDNA or gDNA derived from T cells, B-cell-depleted T cells, or PBMCs. The sample metadata nearly always contained a de-identified subject ID, COVID-19 status, age in years and sex. The dataset comprised deeply sampled blood TCRbeta repertoires from subjects exposed to, actively infected with, or recovered from COVID-19. A freely available public database, intended as a resource for researchers studying the immune response to SARS-CoV-2, is where the repertoires were released. Samples were obtained from the ongoing ImmuneRACE study (first 160 participants) and from about 1,300 subjects provided by 6 global collaborators.

Whole blood was collected in K2EDTA tubes by collaborating institutions according to the institutions' own protocols. For TCRbeta analysis, collaborators shipped samples as frozen whole blood, isolated PBMCs, or DNA extracted from either of those sample types. As regards this clone: No antigen is known for it. No much larger clone exists at a distance of one base, and base qualities are not known.

Beyond this particular receptor, the publication reports: How much clinical and demographic metadata was included differed by source and by participant, and the metadata was provided uncurated.

TCRbeta CDR3 regions were amplified from genomic DNA using the immunoSEQ Assay, a bias-controlled multiplex PCR. The authors' analysis ran thus. Nucleated cell counts per sample were estimated from amplification of reference gene primers within the assay. Sequence reads were collapsed and filtered to measure the absolute abundance of every unique TCRbeta CDR3 rearrangement. For each sample, productive Simpson clonality was calculated by taking the square root of Simpson's diversity index across productive rearrangements. Imported from immuneACCESS, the table was reduced by TCRdb to in-frame sequences with V and J called. These copies leave out some clones; in studies compared against another copy, an unresolved V gene accounts for under half, and the cause of the remainder is not known. Clone size and V and J calls were adopted from that table, with D and trimming inferred from the DNA. The sample table lists some 110,000 clones, 75% to 85% of them with a count of one. Less than 8% of the sample is in the top ten clones.

Relative to germline, V is missing 0 bases and J is missing 8 bases, with 13 bases of the junction outside any gene match. The germline V gene encodes CDR1 LGHDT and CDR2 YNNKEL (reference sequence). Measured from the cysteine to the phenylalanine, the CDR3 is 16 residues long. The DNA shown is the 48-base CDR3, in frame from base 1. Sequencing was carried out using peripheral blood. The V and J genes are TRBV3-1 (or the pseudogene TRBV3-2) and TRBJ2-7; 7 central nucleotides agree with TRBD1. The receptor's source is a man in his sixties or seventies with acute or convalescent COVID-19. The nucleotide sequence is TGTGCCAGCAGCCAAGATGGGGCACAGGGGATTTTAAAGCAGTACTTC. It encodes CASSQDGAQGILKQYF.